Reported below is one T cell receptor (beta chain). Generated by immunoSEQ multiplex PCR, the TCRdb table keeps only in-frame clones and is missing some. Of roughly 440,000 clones in the sample, 88% are singletons; the top ten hold approximately 12%. From germline, CDR1 is SGHRS and CDR2 YFSETQ. This CDR3 has 14 residues. V was cut by 4 bases and J by 1 base, with 11 bases left in between. This sample is drawn from a study of blood T cell repertoires in COVID-19. The J gene is TRBJ1-1, the V gene TRBV5-1; D not resolved. Source material: peripheral blood. The sequence derives from a woman aged 45-65 years with COVID-19, enrolled during active disease. The CDR3: CASSRDMGNTEAFF. CDR3 DNA sequence: TGCGCCAGCAGCCGCGACATGGGGAACACTGAAGCTTTCTTT.